Below, 11 T cell receptor beta chains from the same sample are listed, as sequenced in a study of shared T cell receptors in the human thymus. The table came from immunoSEQ multiplex PCR; TCRdb's copy has only in-frame clones and leaves some out. The table records about 380,000 clones, 95% of them present only once. The sample taken for sequencing was thymocytes. The origin of the receptors is a human donor.

The rearrangement uses TRBV14 and TRBJ2-1; 7 bases are shared with TRBD1. The CDR3 is 16 amino acids. The trim removed 0 bases at V and 3 bases at J, leaving 5 bases unmatched. The germline CDR1 and CDR2 sequences are SGHDN and FVKESK. The CDR3 protein is CASSQEDREHYNEQFF. The CDR3 DNA sequence: TGTGCCAGCAGCCAAGAAGACAGGGAACACTACAATGAGCAGTTCTTC. Full variable domain (rest looked up from reference TRBV14 and TRBJ2-1): EAGVTQFPSHSVIEKGQTVTLRCDPISGHDNLYWYRRVMGKEIKFLLHFVKESKQDESGMPNNRFLAERTGGTYSTLKVQPAELEDSGVYFCASSQEDREHYNEQFFGPGTRLTVL.

The chain employs TRBV7-6 and TRBJ2-2, with 13 bases aligning to TRBD2. V dropped 6 bases and J dropped 4; count of bases not matched to a gene: 5. The V gene's germline CDR1 is SGHVS and CDR2 FNYEAQ. The CDR3 length is 16 residues. In DNA form, the CDR3 reads TGTGCCAGCAGACACAGACTAGCGGGGGGCACCGGGGAGCTGTTTTTT. Its protein is CASRHRLAGGTGELFF.

The chain recombines TRBV28 with TRBJ2-4; a possible D gene is TRBD1 (7 bases). The V end was cut by 3 bases, the J end by 1 base, with 19 bases between. Germline-derived CDR1 and CDR2 are MDHEN and SYDVKM. The CDR3 has 18 residues. The CDR3 sequence: CASSLHAGQPLAKNIQYF. CDR3 bases: TGTGCCAGCAGTTTGCACGCGGGACAGCCCCTGGCCAAAAACATTCAGTACTTC.

The chain carries TRBV9 and TRBJ2-5, with 8 nucleotides matching TRBD1. The CDR3 sequence is 16 residues long. Trimming removed 4 bases from V and 5 bases from J; junction bases left unmatched: 13. Germline CDR1 SGDLS, CDR2 YYNGEE. The CDR3 DNA sequence: TGTGCCAGCAGCTTACCGGGACAGGCCAAGAGGGAGACCCAGTACTTC. It translates to CASSLPGQAKRETQYF. The entire variable domain, with the rest obtained from reference TRBV9 and TRBJ2-5, is as follows: DSGVTQTPKHLITATGQRVTLRCSPRSGDLSVYWYQQSLDQGLQFLIQYYNGEERAKGNILERFSAQQFPDLHSELNLSSLELGDSALYFCASSLPGQAKRETQYFGPGTRLLVL.

The CDR3 bases are TGTGCCAGCAGCTTAGCGGCGCCTCGGGGGTATAACTATGGCTACACCTTC. Amino acids: CASSLAAPRGYNYGYTF. This chain joins TRBV7-9 and TRBJ1-2, with D possibly TRBD1 on 5 matching bases. Germline V gene data show CDR1 as SEHNR and CDR2 as FQNEAQ (reference sequence). This CDR3 is 17 amino acids long. The germline V and J ends were trimmed by 0 bases and 1 base, with 15 bases remaining between them.

The rearrangement uses TRBV9 and TRBJ2-3, with D tentatively TRBD2 (7 bases). Germline V gives CDR1 SGDLS, CDR2 YYNGEE. Trimming took off 6 bases at V and 5 bases at J, with 19 bases between the two ends. CDR3 size: 15 residues. The CDR3 sequence: CASTHRGALRDTQYF. CDR3 DNA: TGTGCCAGCACCCACCGGGGGGCGTTAAGAGATACGCAGTATTTT.

This chain uses TRBV7-9 with TRBJ1-1; 8 bases agree with TRBD1. V dropped 4 bases and J dropped 10; count of bases not matched to a gene: 2. This CDR3 comprises 11 residues. Germline V gene data show CDR1 as SEHNR and CDR2 as FQNEAQ (reference sequence). CDR3 DNA sequence: TGTGCCAGCAGCTCACAGGGGGTAGCTTTCTTT. This translates into CASSSQGVAFF.

The chain combines TRBV7-9 with TRBJ2-5, with a tentative D call TRBD2 (5 bases). V dropped 3 bases and J dropped 1 base, with 9 bases sitting between them. The CDR3 covers 14 residues. CDR1 and CDR2 (germline): SEHNR, FQNEAQ (reference sequence). The CDR3 protein is CASSFRTSQETQYF. CDR3 DNA: TGTGCCAGCAGCTTCCGGACTTCCCAAGAGACCCAGTACTTC.

V is TRBV11-2 and J is TRBJ2-3; 11 bases match TRBD1. V lost 0 bases and J lost 5; bases outside the gene matches: 7. From germline, CDR1 is SGHAT and CDR2 FQNNGV. CDR3 length: 17 residues. The CDR3 is CASSLDQDRGRRDTQYF. The CDR3 DNA sequence: TGTGCCAGCAGCTTAGATCAGGACAGGGGGCGACGAGATACGCAGTATTTT.

The CDR3 DNA reads as TGTGCCAGCATTAGCGGGAGGGCCCGTCTATACGAGCAGTACTTC. It encodes CASISGRARLYEQYF. V is TRBV6-5 and J is TRBJ2-7, with TRBD2 matching 11 bases. This CDR3 is built from 15 residues. The V and J ends lost 7 bases and 4 bases, in that order; junction bases with no gene match: 9. CDR1 is MNHEY, CDR2 SVGAGI, per germline.

The chain carries TRBV12-2 and TRBJ1-2. TRBV12-2 is a pseudogene. The length of the CDR3 is 15 residues. The CDR3 region is CASRLGADGVYGYTF. The DNA for the CDR3 is TGTGCAAGTCGCTTAGGGGCTGACGGGGTTTATGGCTACACCTTC.